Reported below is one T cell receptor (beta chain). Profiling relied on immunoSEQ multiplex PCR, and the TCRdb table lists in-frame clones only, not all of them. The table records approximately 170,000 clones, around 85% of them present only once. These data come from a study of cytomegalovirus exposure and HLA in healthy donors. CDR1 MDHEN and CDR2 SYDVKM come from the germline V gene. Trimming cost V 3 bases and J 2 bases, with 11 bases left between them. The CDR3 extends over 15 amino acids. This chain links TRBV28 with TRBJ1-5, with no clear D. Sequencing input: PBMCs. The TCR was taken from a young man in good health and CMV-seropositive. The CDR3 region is CASSFGGWGNQPQHF. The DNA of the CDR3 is TGTGCCAGCAGTTTCGGAGGGTGGGGCAATCAGCCCCAGCATTTT.